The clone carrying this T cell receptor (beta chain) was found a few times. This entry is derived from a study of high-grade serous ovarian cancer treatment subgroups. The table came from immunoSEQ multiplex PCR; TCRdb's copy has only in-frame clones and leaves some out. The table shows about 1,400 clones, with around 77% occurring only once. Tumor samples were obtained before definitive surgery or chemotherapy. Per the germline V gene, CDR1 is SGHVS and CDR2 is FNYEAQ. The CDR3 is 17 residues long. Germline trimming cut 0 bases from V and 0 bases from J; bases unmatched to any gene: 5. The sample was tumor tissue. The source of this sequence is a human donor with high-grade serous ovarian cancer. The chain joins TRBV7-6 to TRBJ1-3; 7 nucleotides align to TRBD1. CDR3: CASSLAPGQLSGNTIYF. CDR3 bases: TGTGCCAGCAGCTTAGCCCCGGGACAGCTCTCTGGAAACACCATATATTTT.